The TCR beta chain described here comes from a study of beta chain features in type 1 diabetes. Germline V gives CDR1 SGHKS, CDR2 YYEKEE (reference sequence). The CDR3 runs to 15 residues. V was pared by 4 bases and J by 4 bases, with 6 bases of the junction left unmatched. Study outcomes and limitations: These data did not resolve whether HLA type affects TCRB rearrangement.

Populations isolated by sorting all had purity greater than 95%. Sequenced material consisted of expressed TCRB transcripts (all of the isolated RNA was reverse transcribed). Assay used: immunoSEQ multiplex PCR; TCRdb lists only in-frame clones, some missing. The table lists hundreds of thousands of clones, around 12% of them singletons. As for this clone: Its antigen is not known.

The sequenced sample was naive CD4+ T cells from blood. The rearrangement uses TRBV5-5 and TRBJ1-2; 11 nucleotides line up with TRBD1. This TCR derives from a young man in good health. CDR3 sequence: CASSQTGTGGYGYTF. The DNA of the CDR3 is TGTGCCAGCAGCCAAACCGGGACAGGGGGCTATGGCTACACCTTC.